This T cell receptor (beta chain) was identified during a study of cytomegalovirus exposure and HLA in healthy donors. About the study: Assignment to the Caucasian-associated ancestry cluster applied to approximately 80% of the approximately 390 genotyped donors.

The PCR contained 60 Vbeta and 13 Jbeta primers. Clones were read by immunoSEQ multiplex PCR, and TCRdb kept only the in-frame ones, dropping some. The sample holds roughly 150,000 clones; nearly 80% are singletons and the top ten take about an eighth. The receptor was derived from a middle-aged woman in good health and CMV-seronegative. The sequenced sample consisted of PBMCs.

As DNA, the CDR3 is TGTGCCATCAGTAGCCCCTACGAGCAGTACTTC. It translates to CAISSPYEQYF. V usage is TRBV10-3 and J usage is TRBJ2-7; D not certain. This CDR3 has 11 residues. V dropped 5 bases and J dropped 2 bases, with 4 bases sitting between them. The germline CDR1 and CDR2 sequences are ENHRY and SYGVKD.